The TCR beta chain described here comes from a study of blood T cell repertoires in COVID-19. V lost 8 bases to trimming and J lost 6 bases; unmatched junction nucleotides: 5. Germline lookup yields CDR1 GTSNPN and CDR2 SVGIG (reference sequence). This CDR3 has 13 residues. TCRdb's copy holds only in-frame clones and misses some; the assay was immunoSEQ multiplex PCR. The sample carries some 230,000 clones, about 86% recorded once. This TCR derives from a woman aged 50 to 60 with COVID-19, enrolled during active disease. The rearrangement joins TRBV30 to TRBJ2-1; 12 positions agree with TRBD2. The sequenced material came from peripheral blood. CDR3 sequence: CARTSGVSNEQFF. CDR3 DNA sequence: TGTGCCCGGACTAGCGGGGTTTCCAATGAGCAGTTCTTC.